The TCR beta chain described here comes from a study of blood T cell repertoires in COVID-19. About the research overall: Samples taken during acute and convalescent COVID-19 were collected in the United States, Italy and Spain. T cells, B-cell-depleted T cells, or PBMCs provided the cDNA or gDNA that served as material.

Under the authors' procedure: The assay estimated nucleated cells by amplifying reference gene primers. Some clones are missing from TCRdb's copy, which holds only in-frame ones; the method was immunoSEQ multiplex PCR. V and J calls plus clone size are reproduced from that table; the DNA served to infer D and trimming. Of approximately 190,000 clones listed, roughly 82% are singletons. Germline V gives CDR1 SGHTA, CDR2 FQGTGA. Trimming took 0 bases from V and 8 from J, leaving 19 bases between them. The CDR3 spans 16 residues. Seattle patients were enrolled during active infection and followed longitudinally.

The TCR originated in a woman aged 60-75 years with COVID-19, enrolled during active disease. Sequencing used peripheral blood. The chain has TRBV7-3 and TRBJ1-2, with D perhaps TRBD1 (6 bases). The CDR3 spells CASSLTSVVGARGYTF. The CDR3 DNA is TGTGCCAGCAGCTTAACCTCGGTCGTGGGGGCGCGAGGCTACACCTTC.